This T cell receptor beta chain was documented in a study of monozygotic twins with inflammatory bowel disease. The CDR3 sequence is 13 residues long. The germline V gene encodes CDR1 SGHDN and CDR2 FVKESK. TCRdb reworked the 5' RACE reads into one entry per CDR3 protein, no DNA. This table holds 400,000 or so distinct CDR3 sequences. The material sequenced was blood. The V call is TRBV14, the J call TRBJ2-7. This clonotype originated in a human donor with ulcerative colitis or Crohn's disease, or a healthy co-twin of an affected twin (not recorded which). CDR3 protein: CASSQGIAYEQYF.